This TCR beta chain was sequenced in a study of cytomegalovirus exposure and HLA in healthy donors. Study-wide points: Later analysis suggested most CMV-associated TCR beta chains were HLA-restricted.

PCR involved 60 Vbeta and 13 Jbeta primers. TCRdb keeps only in-frame clones here, not all; method: immunoSEQ multiplex PCR. The table lists some 46,000 clones. A word on this clone: Antigen unknown.

Germline V CDR1 and CDR2: SNHLY, FYNNEI. The V gene end was trimmed by 3 bases and the J gene end by 7 bases; junction bases not matched to a gene: 10. CDR3 length: 16 amino acids. The material sequenced was PBMCs. This sequence was found in a male donor in good health and CMV-seronegative. V is TRBV2 and J is TRBJ2-2; 8 bases are a match to TRBD1. CDR3 in amino acids: CASSDRTTGVRGELFF. CDR3 nucleotide sequence: TGTGCCAGCAGTGATAGGACGACAGGGGTTCGCGGGGAGCTGTTTTTT. The variable domain in full, with the rest retrieved from reference TRBV2 and TRBJ2-2, is EPEVTQTPSHQVTQMGQEVILRCVPISNHLYFYWYRQILGQKVEFLVSFYNNEISEKSEIFDDQFSVERPDGSNFTLKIRSTKLEDSAMYFCASSDRTTGVRGELFFGEGSRLTVL.